What follows are 31 T cell receptor beta chains derived from one specimen sequenced in a study of PD-1 blockade in mismatch repair-deficient tumors. Measured with immunoSEQ multiplex PCR; TCRdb has only the in-frame clones, and not every one. The sample includes 100,000 or so clones, over 65% of them seen just once. Sample: peripheral blood, taken about 36 weeks after starting pembrolizumab. The receptors derive from an adult with mismatch repair-deficient cancer.

DNA for the CDR3: TGCGCCAGCAGCTTGGGGGGCAATGAGCAGTTCTTC. This codes for CASSLGGNEQFF. The V gene is TRBV5-1, the J gene TRBJ2-1; D gene ambiguous. Trimming cost V 0 bases and J 6 bases, with 4 bases left between them. Germline values: CDR1 SGHRS, CDR2 YFSETQ. This CDR3 comprises 12 residues.

CDR3 coding DNA: TGTGCCAGCAGCCAAGAGGAAGGGGCTGGTAATGAAAAACTGTTTTTT. Amino acid sequence: CASSQEEGAGNEKLFF. This chain links TRBV4-2 with TRBJ1-4, with D perhaps matching TRBD1 (5 bases). With 0 bases removed from V and 4 bases from J, the gap between germline ends came to 12 bases. Per the germline V gene, CDR1 is LGHNA and CDR2 is YNFKEQ. CDR3 length equals 16 residues.

CDR3 sequence: CASSDGGQGHTEAFF. Written as DNA, the CDR3 is TGTGCCAGCAGTGACGGGGGACAGGGCCACACTGAAGCTTTCTTT. The J gene is TRBJ1-1, the V gene TRBV6-1; 9 bases are shared with TRBD1. Looked up from germline, CDR1 is MNHNS and CDR2 is SASEGT. The CDR3 is 15 amino acids. Losses at the gene ends were 3 bases for V and 3 bases for J; bases not matched to a gene: 5.

The chain combines TRBV30 with TRBJ1-4, with 8 bases fitting TRBD1. Trimming cost V 7 bases and J 8 bases; bases outside gene matches: 9. The CDR3 runs 13 residues. The germline gives CDR1 GTSNPN, CDR2 SVGIG (reference sequence). The CDR3 loop is CAFQGAFREKLFF. Here the CDR3 DNA reads TGTGCCTTTCAGGGGGCGTTCCGGGAAAAACTGTTTTTT.

Here the CDR3 DNA reads TGTGCCAGCAGCTTAGTTCGAGATGAAAAACTGTTTTTT. Protein sequence: CASSLVRDEKLFF. The gene calls are TRBV11-2 and TRBJ1-4, with D hard to call. V was trimmed by 1 base and J by 6 bases, leaving 6 bases between them. The CDR3 extends over 13 amino acids. Germline CDR1 SGHAT, CDR2 FQNNGV.

V usage is TRBV7-2 and J usage is TRBJ1-1; D is uncertain. The CDR3 has 14 residues. Trimming shortened V by 5 bases and J by 5 bases, and 15 bases separated the two germline ends. Germline values: CDR1 SGHTA, CDR2 FQGNSA. The CDR3 DNA sequence: TGTGCCAGCAGCCTCAAACCCGGAGGGACTGAAGCTTTCTTT. This sequence encodes CASSLKPGGTEAFF. Complete variable domain (other parts from reference TRBV7-2 and TRBJ1-1): GAGVSQSPSNKVTEKGKDVELRCDPISGHTALYWYRQSLGQGLEFLIYFQGNSAPDKSGLPSDRFSAERTGGSVSTLTIQRTQQEDSAVYLCASSLKPGGTEAFFGQGTRLTVV.

In its sample, this clone was seen a few times. The rearrangement joins TRBV7-2 to TRBJ2-5, with D perhaps given as TRBD1 or TRBD2 (5 bases each). The CDR3 sequence is 13 residues long. V was cut by 3 bases and J by 5 bases, with 10 bases left in between. Looked up from germline, CDR1 is SGHTA and CDR2 is FQGNSA. The CDR3 bases are TGTGCCAGCAGCTTGGGACCCGTGGAGACCCAGTACTTC. It specifies CASSLGPVETQYF.

The chain uses TRBV18 and TRBJ2-2; weak D call: TRBD1 (5 bases). Germline-derived CDR1 and CDR2 are KGHSH and LQKENI. Trimming removed 3 bases from V and 7 bases from J, with 9 bases in between. The CDR3 has 13 residues. CDR3 in DNA: TGTGCCAGCTCACCCCAGGGAAACGGGGAGCTGTTTTTT. The encoded protein is CASSPQGNGELFF. Full variable domain (outside the CDR3, taken from reference TRBV18 and TRBJ2-2): NAGVMQNPRHLVRRRGQEARLRCSPMKGHSHVYWYRQLPEEGLKFMVYLQKENIIDESGMPKERFSAEFPKEGPSILRIQQVVRGDSAAYFCASSPQGNGELFFGEGSRLTVL.

The rearrangement uses TRBV19 and TRBJ2-3; 7 positions agree with TRBD2. This CDR3 has 15 amino acids. Germline values: CDR1 LNHDA, CDR2 SQIVND (reference sequence). V shed 3 bases and J 2 bases; nucleotides not matched to a gene: 5. The CDR3 loop reads CASSITSGNTDTQYF. Here the CDR3 DNA reads TGTGCCAGTAGTATTACGAGCGGGAACACAGATACGCAGTATTTT. Based on the CDR3 plus reference TRBV19 and TRBJ2-3, the full variable domain is DGGITQSPKYLFRKEGQNVTLSCEQNLNHDAMYWYRQDPGQGLRLIYYSQIVNDFQKGDIAEGYSVSREKKESFPLTVTSAQKNPTAFYLCASSITSGNTDTQYFGPGTRLTVL.

The CDR3: CASSLVETGSSYEQYF. CDR3 DNA sequence: TGTGCCAGCAGCTTAGTAGAGACAGGGAGCTCCTACGAGCAGTACTTC. The gene calls are TRBV7-9 and TRBJ2-7, with 7 bases fitting TRBD1. Trimming removed 1 base from V and 0 bases from J; junction bases left unmatched: 6. Per germline, CDR1 SEHNR and CDR2 FQNEAQ (reference sequence). This CDR3 region has 16 residues.

Here the CDR3 reads CASHAGVNEKLFF. The DNA of the CDR3 is TGTGCCAGCCACGCCGGGGTTAATGAAAAACTGTTTTTT. This chain connects TRBV6-6 to TRBJ1-4; D remains unclear. V was cut by 8 bases and J by 4 bases, with 11 bases left in between. Germline lookup yields CDR1 MNHNY and CDR2 SVGAGI (reference sequence). This CDR3 has 13 residues.

The rearrangement uses TRBV2 and TRBJ2-7, with 14 positions matching TRBD2. Germline CDR1 and CDR2: SNHLY and FYNNEI. J lost 2 bases, V lost 7 bases, and 4 bases had no gene match. This CDR3 region has 15 residues. CDR3 bases: TGTGCCAGCATCCTGACTAGCGGGGGGGCCTACGAGCAGTACTTC. Its protein product is CASILTSGGAYEQYF.

V usage is TRBV5-4 and J usage is TRBJ2-5, with 8 bases aligning to TRBD1. The CDR3 contains 17 residues. CDR1 is SGHNT and CDR2 is YYREEE in the germline V gene (reference sequence). V was clipped by 4 bases and J by 2 bases; unmatched bases: 13. CDR3 sequence (DNA): TGTGCCAGCAGCCGAGGGGGCGGACAGGGAAATCAAGAGACCCAGTACTTC. This gives the protein CASSRGGGQGNQETQYF.

The chain couples TRBV4-2 to TRBJ1-5; the D gene is possibly TRBD1 (6 bases). Germline lookup yields CDR1 LGHNA and CDR2 YNFKEQ. V shed 4 bases and J shed 11 bases, with 24 bases lying between them. The CDR3 runs 16 residues. CDR3 sequence reads: CASSRAPQGTAEAQHF. CDR3 DNA: TGTGCCAGCAGCCGTGCCCCACAGGGAACTGCAGAGGCCCAGCATTTT.

The gene calls are TRBV7-3 and TRBJ2-5; no reliable D call. The CDR3 covers 14 residues. Germline CDR1 is SGHTA and CDR2 is FQGTGA. Deletions cut 5 bases from V and 2 bases from J, with 12 bases between. CDR3 coding DNA: TGTGCCAGCAGCGCCACGATAGGGCAAGAGACCCAGTACTTC. It codes for CASSATIGQETQYF.

The chain has TRBV29-1 and TRBJ2-3; the D gene is possibly TRBD2 (6 bases). The CDR3 totals 14 residues. Germline V CDR1 and CDR2: SQVTM, ANQGSEA. The ends were cut back, 4 bases at V and 2 bases at J, with 13 bases in the middle. The CDR3 loop reads CSVVRRDPTDTQYF. The CDR3 DNA sequence: TGCAGCGTTGTACGGCGGGACCCCACAGATACGCAGTATTTT.

The chain combines TRBV29-1 with TRBJ2-2; weak D call: TRBD1 (6 bases). V was shortened by 5 bases and J by 1 base, with 11 bases between the two germline ends. There are 14 residues in the CDR3. Per germline, CDR1 SQVTM and CDR2 ANQGSEA. The DNA for the CDR3 is TGCAGCGTTTCTCAGGGGCAGAACACCGGGGAGCTGTTTTTT. Amino acid sequence: CSVSQGQNTGELFF.

The chain recombines TRBV15 with TRBJ2-1, with unresolved D. V was clipped by 3 bases and J by 5 bases, with 8 bases between them. The CDR3 length is 13 residues. CDR1 is LNHNV and CDR2 is YYDKDF in the germline V gene (reference sequence). The CDR3 region is CATSSRTHNEQFF. CDR3 sequence (DNA): TGTGCCACCAGCAGTCGGACCCACAATGAGCAGTTCTTC.

The V gene is TRBV14, the J gene TRBJ1-1; the match to TRBD1 covers 9 bases. The junction had 9 bases not matched to a gene; V was cut back by 4 bases and J by 3 bases. Germline lookup yields CDR1 SGHDN and CDR2 FVKESK. CDR3 length: 16 residues. CDR3 sequence: CASSPDRGWRDTEAFF. The DNA of the CDR3 is TGTGCCAGCAGCCCTGACAGGGGGTGGAGGGACACTGAAGCTTTCTTT.

The chain links TRBV7-9 to TRBJ1-1; 7 bases are shared with TRBD1. Germline V gene data show CDR1 as SEHNR and CDR2 as FQNEAQ (reference sequence). The CDR3 is 15 amino acids. J was trimmed by 0 bases and V by 5 bases; bases with no gene match: 6. CDR3 DNA: TGTGCCAGCAGCCCCAGACAGGGAGTGAACACTGAAGCTTTCTTT. Amino acid sequence: CASSPRQGVNTEAFF.

This clone has only a few counts. The gene calls are TRBV27 and TRBJ2-7, with 12 bases lining up with TRBD2. The germline CDR1 and CDR2 sequences are MNHEY and SMNVEV (reference sequence). V dropped 5 bases and J dropped 1; count of bases not matched to a gene: 3. CDR3 length equals 15 residues. In nucleotides, the CDR3 is TGTGCCAGCAGTACTAGCGGGAGGAGATCCTACGAGCAGTACTTC. It translates to CASSTSGRRSYEQYF.

The chain combines TRBV5-6 with TRBJ2-7; tentative D call: TRBD2 (5 bases). Trimming stripped 2 bases from V and 5 bases from J, with 14 bases between. From germline, CDR1 is SGHDT and CDR2 YYEEEE. The CDR3 consists of 14 residues. CDR3 sequence (DNA): TGTGCCAGCAGCTTCGGGAAGTTGATCGACGAGCAGTACTTC. The encoded protein is CASSFGKLIDEQYF.

The gene calls are TRBV10-3 and TRBJ2-1; 7 nucleotides match TRBD1. With 5 bases clipped from V and 3 bases from J, the junction kept 1 base outside the gene matches. The germline V gene has CDR1 ENHRY and CDR2 SYGVKD. The CDR3 is 13 residues long. The CDR3 loop is CAISTGDYNEQFF. As DNA, the CDR3 is TGTGCCATCAGTACAGGGGACTACAATGAGCAGTTCTTC.

V and J are TRBV7-3 and TRBJ1-1; TRBD1 matches 10 bases. Germline loops: CDR1 SGHTA, CDR2 FQGTGA. Germline trimming cut 2 bases from V and 10 bases from J; bases unmatched to any gene: 4. This CDR3 is 13 amino acids long. The CDR3 region is CASSLGGQGRAFF. CDR3 nucleotide sequence: TGTGCCAGCAGCTTAGGGGGACAGGGGCGAGCTTTCTTT.

The chain joins TRBV7-6 to TRBJ1-5; weak D call: TRBD1 (6 bases). CDR3 length: 18 amino acids. V shed 2 bases and J shed 0 bases, with 17 bases lying between them. CDR1 SGHVS and CDR2 FNYEAQ come from the germline V gene. CDR3: CASSLRGGMRDSNQPQHF. CDR3 bases: TGTGCCAGCAGCTTAAGGGGGGGTATGAGGGATAGCAATCAGCCCCAGCATTTT.

The chain links TRBV5-1 to TRBJ1-1, with 7 bases that match TRBD1. CDR3 length equals 14 residues. V dropped 7 bases and J dropped 5; count of bases not matched to a gene: 11. Germline-derived CDR1 and CDR2 are SGHRS and YFSETQ. In DNA, the CDR3 is TGCGCCAGCCGACCGACAGGGCCGGGGACTGAAGCTTTCTTT. It codes for CASRPTGPGTEAFF. Together with reference TRBV5-1 and TRBJ1-1, the CDR3 gives the full variable domain: KAGVTQTPRYLIKTRGQQVTLSCSPISGHRSVSWYQQTPGQGLQFLFEYFSETQRNKGNFPGRFSGRQFSNSRSEMNVSTLELGDSALYLCASRPTGPGTEAFFGQGTRLTVV.

The chain couples TRBV27 to TRBJ2-1; TRBD2 aligns across 13 bases. There are 17 residues in the CDR3. Germline values: CDR1 MNHEY, CDR2 SMNVEV (reference sequence). The V segment lost 5 bases and the J segment 9 bases; nucleotides outside the gene matches: 13. The CDR3 DNA follows: TGTGCCAGCAGTCAGATCTTTACTAGCGGGAGGGCCCTTGAGCAGTTCTTC. This sequence encodes CASSQIFTSGRALEQFF.

The chain has TRBV19 and TRBJ2-2; TRBD2 matches 8 bases. CDR3 size: 16 residues. Germline CDR1 reads LNHDA; CDR2 reads SQIVND (reference sequence). J lost 0 bases, V lost 7 bases, and 7 bases had no gene match. The CDR3, as DNA: TGTGCCAGTACAGGTCTAGCGGGCTCGAACACCGGGGAGCTGTTTTTT. This translates into CASTGLAGSNTGELFF. The full variable domain, with the rest looked up from reference TRBV19 and TRBJ2-2, is DGGITQSPKYLFRKEGQNVTLSCEQNLNHDAMYWYRQDPGQGLRLIYYSQIVNDFQKGDIAEGYSVSREKKESFPLTVTSAQKNPTAFYLCASTGLAGSNTGELFFGEGSRLTVL.

The genes are TRBV9 and TRBJ2-6; unclear D gene. The V gene lost 4 bases and the J gene lost 4 bases, with 12 bases spanning the gap. CDR1 and CDR2 (germline): SGDLS, YYNGEE. The CDR3 loop spans 15 amino acids. CDR3 DNA: TGTGCCAGCAGCCTTGTTTACTCAGGGGCCAACGTCCTGACTTTC. Amino acids: CASSLVYSGANVLTF.

The CDR3 sequence is CASSQDAPLAGNTDTQYF. The DNA for the CDR3 is TGTGCCAGCAGCCAAGATGCCCCGCTAGCGGGGAACACAGATACGCAGTATTTT. V gene TRBV4-2 combines with J gene TRBJ2-3; 9 bases line up with TRBD2. There are 18 residues in the CDR3. Per germline, CDR1 LGHNA and CDR2 YNFKEQ. V was clipped by 0 bases and J by 2 bases; unmatched bases: 9.

The chain combines TRBV5-1 with TRBJ1-2; 9 positions agree with TRBD1. Trimming at V came to 4 bases and at J to 6 bases, leaving 10 bases not matched to a gene. This CDR3 has 15 residues. The germline V gene encodes CDR1 SGHRS and CDR2 YFSETQ. CDR3 bases: TGCGCCAGCAGCCTCTACTACCGGACAGGGGATGGCTACACCTTC. Encoded protein: CASSLYYRTGDGYTF.